A selection of T cell receptor beta chains follows, all from one sample in a study of CD8 T cells in ankylosing spondylitis. Each CDR3 protein gets one entry after TCRdb re-called the 5' RACE reads with MiXCR. The data show under 300,000 distinct CDR3 sequences, more than 9% seen once. Sequenced sample: blood, either unsorted or a sorted T cell fraction (not recorded which). The receptors were gathered from a male donor with ankylosing spondylitis or in good health (not recorded which). Each CDR3 is given with its conserved first and last residue. D genes are given only for firm matches. A row's size may be missing; if present it is once, few, many or a size class.

J,D,size,V,CDR3,DNA
TRBJ2-1,TRBD1,many,TRBV6-2/TRBV6-3,CASQPLKPGQWRSRSYNEQFF,TGTGCCAGCCAGCCCCTTAAACCGGGACAGTGGAGAAGTCGCTCCTACAATGAGCAGTTCTTC
TRBJ1-2,-,many,TRBV10-3,CAISDIIANYGYTF,TGTGCCATCAGTGACATTATAGCTAACTATGGCTACACCTTC
TRBJ1-1,-,-,TRBV10-1,CASRPSGSRNTEAFF,TGCGCCAGCAGACCGTCAGGATCTAGGAACACTGAAGCTTTCTTT
TRBJ1-4,TRBD1,-,TRBV7-9,CASSTRQGWGYEKLFF,TGTGCCAGCAGCACACGACAGGGATGGGGATATGAAAAACTGTTTTTT
TRBJ2-7,-,-,TRBV7-9,CASSLDSPVVGPYEQYF,TGTGCCAGCAGCCTTGACTCTCCCGTCGTGGGGCCCTACGAGCAGTACTTC
TRBJ2-2,TRBD2,many,TRBV7-2,CASSLTREKLGELFF,TGTGCCAGCAGCTTAACGCGGGAGAAGTTGGGGGAGCTGTTTTTT
TRBJ2-4,-,many,TRBV20-1,CSASGGTLQLAKNIQYF,TGCAGTGCTAGTGGAGGGACCCTACAACTAGCCAAAAACATTCAGTACTTC
TRBJ2-1,TRBD2,few,TRBV20-1,CSASPLAGVSYNEQFF,TGCAGTGCTAGCCCCCTAGCGGGAGTGTCCTACAATGAGCAGTTCTTC
TRBJ1-1,-,many,TRBV12-3/TRBV12-4,CASSLFGNTEAFF,TGTGCCAGCAGTTTATTTGGGAACACTGAAGCTTTCTTT
TRBJ2-2,-,many,TRBV3-1,CASSQETYTGELFF,TGTGCCAGCAGCCAAGAGACCTACACCGGGGAGCTGTTTTTT
TRBJ1-5,-,many,TRBV7-9,CASSWGPEQPQHF,TGTGCCAGCAGCTGGGGACCGGAGCAGCCCCAGCATTTT
TRBJ2-2,-,many,TRBV25-1,CASSFSWTGELFF,TGTGCCAGCAGTTTTTCGTGGACTGGGGAGCTGTTTTTT
TRBJ1-1,-,many,TRBV20-1,CSALGPAHTEAFF,TGCAGTGCCCTCGGCCCCGCTCACACTGAAGCTTTCTTT
TRBJ2-7,-,many,TRBV21-1,CASSNAELSYEQYF,TGTGCCAGCAGCAACGCGGAATTATCCTACGAGCAGTACTTC
TRBJ2-7,-,few,TRBV7-9,CASSPLVDRYYEQYF,TGTGCCAGCAGCCCGCTTGTTGACAGGTACTACGAGCAGTACTTC
TRBJ1-1,TRBD1,many,TRBV14,CASSQDWGQGTEAFF,TGTGCCAGCAGCCAAGATTGGGGACAGGGCACTGAAGCTTTCTTT
TRBJ1-1,TRBD1,once,TRBV7-9,CASSLRGQDEAFF,TGTGCCAGCAGCTTAAGAGGACAGGACGAAGCTTTCTTT
TRBJ2-7,TRBD1,-,TRBV7-2,CARQGEGTYEQYF,TGTGCCAGACAGGGGGAAGGGACGTACGAGCAGTACTTC
TRBJ1-1,-,many,TRBV12-3/TRBV12-4,CASAATRNTEAFF,TGTGCCAGCGCTGCGACGAGGAACACTGAAGCTTTCTTT
TRBJ1-1,TRBD1,-,TRBV20-1,CSAERGQGNTEAFF,TGCAGTGCAGAGAGAGGACAGGGGAACACTGAAGCTTTCTTT
TRBJ2-2,TRBD2,few,TRBV29-1,CSVGLAGSNTGELFF,TGCAGCGTGGGACTAGCGGGATCTAACACCGGGGAGCTGTTTTTT
TRBJ1-1,-,many,TRBV20-1,CSARETGLNTEAFF,TGCAGTGCTAGAGAGACAGGCTTGAACACTGAAGCTTTCTTT